The TCR beta chain described here comes from a study of technical replicates of blood from several donors. Measured with immunoSEQ multiplex PCR; TCRdb has only the in-frame clones, and not every one. The data show tens of thousands of clones, roughly 92% seen once. The ends were cut back, 0 bases at V and 3 bases at J, with 4 bases in the middle. The CDR3 consists of 13 residues. From germline, CDR1 is SGHDT and CDR2 YYEEEE. The sequencing sample was made of T cells isolated from PBMCs. The sequence came from a human donor in good health. The chain carries TRBV5-6 and TRBJ2-1; no reliable D call. The CDR3 DNA sequence: TGTGCCAGCAGCTTGGACAGCTACAATGAGCAGTTCTTC. Its translation is CASSLDSYNEQFF.